This is a list of T cell receptor beta chains from one sample in a study of shared clonotypes between healthy human individuals. TCRdb's table, derived via immunoSEQ multiplex PCR, lists solely in-frame clones and lacks some. The repertoire includes approximately 530,000 clones, 90% to 96% of them detected once, and about 0.064% sits in the top ten. Sequences were obtained from naive CD4+ T cells sorted from blood. These receptors were collected from a woman aged 30 to 39 in good health. CDR3s include the opening cysteine and the closing phenylalanine or tryptophan. D genes are given only for firm matches. Clone size appears in some rows only: once, few, many, or a class for an expanded clone.

abundance	d_gene	v_gene	len	j_gene	CDR3nt	CDR3aa
-	TRBD1	TRBV28	14	TRBJ2-7	TGTGCCAGCAGTTTAGCGACAGGGGGGTACGAGCAGTACTTC	CASSLATGGYEQYF
-	-	TRBV28	12	TRBJ1-2	TGTGCCAGCAGTGGGCCGGACTATGGCTACACCTTC	CASSGPDYGYTF
-	-	TRBV6-1	15	TRBJ2-1	TGTGCCAGCAGTGAAGTCGGTCTAGCCTACAATGAGCAGTTCTTC	CASSEVGLAYNEQFF
-	TRBD1	TRBV4-2	15	TRBJ1-2	TGTGCCAGCAGCCAGTCACCGGGACAGGGAGATGGCTACACCTTC	CASSQSPGQGDGYTF
-	-	TRBV7-6	13	TRBJ1-5	TGTGCCAGCAGCCTGTGGATCGATCAGCCCCAGCATTTT	CASSLWIDQPQHF
-	-	TRBV4-1	16	TRBJ1-4	TGCGCCAGCAGCCAAGAAGGACAAGGTGTTCAGGAAAAACTGTTTTTT	CASSQEGQGVQEKLFF
-	-	TRBV11-2	13	TRBJ1-1	TGTGCCAGCATCATGCTGGGGAACACTGAAGCTTTCTTT	CASIMLGNTEAFF
-	TRBD2	TRBV5-1	16	TRBJ2-3	TGCGCCAGCAGCTTGGAGAGCGGGAGAGTAACAGATACGCAGTATTTT	CASSLESGRVTDTQYF
-	-	TRBV11-2	13	TRBJ2-7	TGTGCCAGCAGCTCCATAACTAACTACGAGCAGTACTTC	CASSSITNYEQYF
-	-	TRBV28	12	TRBJ2-2	TGTGCCAGCAGTGCGAACACCGGGGAGCTGTTTTTT	CASSANTGELFF
-	-	TRBV4-1	15	TRBJ2-5	TGCGCCAGCAGCCTTCGTGGGGGGCCCCAAGAGACCCAGTACTTC	CASSLRGGPQETQYF
-	-	TRBV9	16	TRBJ2-2	TGTGCCAGCAGCGTAGCTGAGGGAGCGAACACCGGGGAGCTGTTTTTT	CASSVAEGANTGELFF
once	-	TRBV19	14	TRBJ1-4	TGTGCCAGTAGTATAGTAGGGTACAATGAAAAACTGTTTTTT	CASSIVGYNEKLFF
once	-	TRBV5-1	15	TRBJ2-1	TGCGCCAGCAGCCCCCCGGAGGGCTCCTACAATGAGCAGTTCTTC	CASSPPEGSYNEQFF
-	TRBD1	TRBV7-8	15	TRBJ2-1	TGTGCCAGCTCTCGGGACAGAACAAGCTACAATGAGCAGTTCTTC	CASSRDRTSYNEQFF
-	-	TRBV10-2	14	TRBJ1-5	TGCGCCAGCAGTGACGGCACCCCCAATCAGCCCCAGCATTTT	CASSDGTPNQPQHF
once	-	TRBV6-1	16	TRBJ1-1	TGTGCCAGCAGTGAAGGTTTTCGGCAGGCGAACACTGAAGCTTTCTTT	CASSEGFRQANTEAFF
-	-	TRBV19	16	TRBJ2-5	TGTGCCAGTAGTATAGCCGGGAGTATTCCCCGGGAGACCCAGTACTTC	CASSIAGSIPRETQYF
-	-	TRBV7-9	19	TRBJ2-3	TGTGCCAGCAGCTTAGTCGTGAGACTAGGGGGTGTCGAGTCAGATACGCAGTATTTT	CASSLVVRLGGVESDTQYF
-	-	TRBV14	16	TRBJ2-7	TGTGCCAGCAGCCGGTACCGGGACCGCGTCTCCTACGAGCAGTACTTC	CASSRYRDRVSYEQYF
-	-	TRBV6-5	15	TRBJ1-1	TGTGCCAGCAGGGGCGGGCGGGGTTGGAACACTGAAGCTTTCTTT	CASRGGRGWNTEAFF
-	-	TRBV6-5	13	TRBJ2-4	TGTGCCAGTTTGGACACAGCCAAAAACATTCAGTACTTC	CASLDTAKNIQYF
-	-	TRBV28	14	TRBJ1-1	TGTGCCAGCAGCTCCACGGCTTTGAACACTGAAGCTTTCTTT	CASSSTALNTEAFF
-	TRBD2	TRBV7-9	16	TRBJ2-5	TGTGCCAGCAGCTTAGCGGTTCTTGGCGGGAGGGAGACCCAGTACTTC	CASSLAVLGGRETQYF
once	TRBD2	TRBV5-1	14	TRBJ2-2	TGCGCCAGCAGCTTGGGCGGGAGCACCGGGGAGCTGTTTTTT	CASSLGGSTGELFF
-	TRBD1	TRBV18	13	TRBJ1-1	TGTGCCACCGCGAGGGACAGGGAAAGTAAAGCTTTCTTT	CATARDRESKAFF
-	TRBD2	TRBV9	17	TRBJ2-3	TGTGCCAGCAGCTATACTAGCGGAGGTTTTAGTAGAGATACGCAGTATTTT	CASSYTSGGFSRDTQYF
once	-	TRBV7-2	13	TRBJ2-1	TGTGCCAGCAGCTTAGCGCTGGGGGGTGAGCAGTTCTTC	CASSLALGGEQFF
-	-	TRBV6-5	13	TRBJ1-5	TGTGCCAGCAGTTACAGGGGTGATCAGCCCCAGCATTTT	CASSYRGDQPQHF
-	-	TRBV5-4	15	TRBJ2-4	TGTGCCAGCAGCTTGGGAGGAAGAGACGGGTTGGGCCAGTCCTTC	CASSLGGRDGLGQSF
-	-	TRBV7-2	15	TRBJ2-7	TGTGCCAGCAGCTTAGCTCTGTCGGGCCGTTACGAGCAGTACTTC	CASSLALSGRYEQYF
-	-	TRBV7-9	14	TRBJ2-5	TGTGCCAGCAGAGCAGGCGCGGGGAGGGAGACCCAGTACTTC	CASRAGAGRETQYF
once	-	TRBV18	14	TRBJ2-7	TGTGCCAGCTCACCACCCTCACGTACCTACGAGCAGTACTTC	CASSPPSRTYEQYF
-	-	TRBV5-1	14	TRBJ2-3	TGCGCCAGCAGCTGGACAAGCAGCACAGATACGCAGTATTTT	CASSWTSSTDTQYF
once	TRBD2	TRBV5-1	17	TRBJ2-7	TGCGCCAGCAGCTTCGAGCCGGGCGGGGGTGTCGCGTGGGAGCAGTACTTC	CASSFEPGGGVAWEQYF
once	-	TRBV7-2	12	TRBJ1-1	TGTGCCAGCAGCCTCTTTGGGACTGAAGCTTTCTTT	CASSLFGTEAFF
-	TRBD1	TRBV18	15	TRBJ2-7	TGTGCCAGCTCACATGGGAAGGACAGGGGAGGCGAGCAGTACTTC	CASSHGKDRGGEQYF
-	TRBD1	TRBV27	14	TRBJ1-1	TGTGCCAGCAGTTTGGACAGGGAGGGCACTGAAGCTTTCTTT	CASSLDREGTEAFF
-	-	TRBV27	14	TRBJ1-2	TGTGCCAGCAGTTTAAATCCGGATAACTATGGCTACACCTTC	CASSLNPDNYGYTF
-	-	TRBV27	16	TRBJ2-5	TGTGCCAGCAGTTTCACGATCCCGGGGCCACAAGAGACCCAGTACTTC	CASSFTIPGPQETQYF
-	-	TRBV28	16	TRBJ2-5	TGTGCCAGCTCGACTGTATTGGGCCAAGGGGAAGAGACCCAGTACTTC	CASSTVLGQGEETQYF